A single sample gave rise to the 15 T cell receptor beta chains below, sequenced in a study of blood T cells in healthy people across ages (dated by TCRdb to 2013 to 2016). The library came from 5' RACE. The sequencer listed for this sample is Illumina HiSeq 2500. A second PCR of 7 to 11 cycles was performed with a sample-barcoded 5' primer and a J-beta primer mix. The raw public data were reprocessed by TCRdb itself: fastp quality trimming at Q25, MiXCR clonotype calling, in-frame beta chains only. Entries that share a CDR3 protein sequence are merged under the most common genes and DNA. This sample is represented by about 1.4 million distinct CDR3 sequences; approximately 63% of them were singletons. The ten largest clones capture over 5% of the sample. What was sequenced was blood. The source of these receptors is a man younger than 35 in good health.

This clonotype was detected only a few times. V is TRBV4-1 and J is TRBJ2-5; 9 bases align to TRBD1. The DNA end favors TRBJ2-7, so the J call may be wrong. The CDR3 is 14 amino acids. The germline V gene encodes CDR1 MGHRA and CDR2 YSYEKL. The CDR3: CASTQGQGPYEQYF. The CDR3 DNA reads TGCGCCAGCACCCAGGGACAGGGACCCTACGAGCAGTACTTC.

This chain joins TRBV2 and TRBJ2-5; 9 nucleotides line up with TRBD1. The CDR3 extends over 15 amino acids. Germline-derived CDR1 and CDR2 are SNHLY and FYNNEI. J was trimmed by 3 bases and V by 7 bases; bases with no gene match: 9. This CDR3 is CASITGQGGKETQYF. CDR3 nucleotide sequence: TGTGCCAGCATCACGGGACAGGGTGGAAAAGAGACCCAGTACTTC.

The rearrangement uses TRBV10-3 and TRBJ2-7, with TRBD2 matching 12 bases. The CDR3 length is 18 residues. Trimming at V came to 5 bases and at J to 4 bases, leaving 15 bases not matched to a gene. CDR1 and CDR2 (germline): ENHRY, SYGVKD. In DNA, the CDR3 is TGTGCCATCAGTAAAGGACTAGCGGGACCGGGGGACGTATACGAGCAGTACTTC. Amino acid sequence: CAISKGLAGPGDVYEQYF.

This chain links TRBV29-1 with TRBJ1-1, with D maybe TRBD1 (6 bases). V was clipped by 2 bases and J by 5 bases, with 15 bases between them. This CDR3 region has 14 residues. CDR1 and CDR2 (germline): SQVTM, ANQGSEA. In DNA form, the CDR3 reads TGCAGCGTTGAAAGGTACAGGGCGAGGACTGAAGCTTTCTTT. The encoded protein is CSVERYRARTEAFF.

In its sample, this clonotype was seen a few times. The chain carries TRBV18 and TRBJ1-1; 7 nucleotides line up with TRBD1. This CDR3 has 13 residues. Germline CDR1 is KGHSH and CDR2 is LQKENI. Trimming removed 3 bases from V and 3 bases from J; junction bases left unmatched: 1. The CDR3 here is CASSPQGDTEAFF. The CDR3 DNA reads TGTGCCAGCTCACCCCAGGGGGACACTGAAGCTTTCTTT.

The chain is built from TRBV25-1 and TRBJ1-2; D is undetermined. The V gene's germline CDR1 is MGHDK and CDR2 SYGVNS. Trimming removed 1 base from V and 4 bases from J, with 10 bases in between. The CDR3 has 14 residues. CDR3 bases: TGTGCCAGCAGTGAATTGGCAAGTACCTATGGCTACACCTTC. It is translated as CASSELASTYGYTF.

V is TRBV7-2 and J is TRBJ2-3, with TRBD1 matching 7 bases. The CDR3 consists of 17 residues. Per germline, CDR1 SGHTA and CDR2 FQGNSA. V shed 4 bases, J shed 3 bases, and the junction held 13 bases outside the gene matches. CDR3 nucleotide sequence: TGTGCCAGCAGCTCATCCGGGACAGCCGGTGTAACAGATACGCAGTATTTT. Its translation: CASSSSGTAGVTDTQYF.

The CDR3 loop is CASSEGGLASSYNSPLHF. The CDR3 DNA follows: TGTGCCAGCAGCGAAGGGGGGCTTGCGAGCTCCTATAATTCACCCCTCCACTTT. V is TRBV9 and J is TRBJ1-6; maybe TRBD1 (6 bases). CDR3 length equals 18 residues. Germline CDR1 reads SGDLS; CDR2 reads YYNGEE. Trimming removed 3 bases at V and 0 bases at J, with 16 bases between.

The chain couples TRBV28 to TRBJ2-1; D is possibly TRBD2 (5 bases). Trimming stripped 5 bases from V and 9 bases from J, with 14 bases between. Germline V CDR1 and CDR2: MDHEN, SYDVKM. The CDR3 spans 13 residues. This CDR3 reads CASSPPTITEQFF. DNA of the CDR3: TGTGCCAGCAGTCCCCCGACTATTACTGAGCAGTTCTTC.

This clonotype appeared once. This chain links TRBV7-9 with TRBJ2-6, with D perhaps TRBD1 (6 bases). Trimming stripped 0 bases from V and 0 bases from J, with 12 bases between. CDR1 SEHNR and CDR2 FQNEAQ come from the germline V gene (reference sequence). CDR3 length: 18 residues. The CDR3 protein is CASSLAGQGYSGANVLTF. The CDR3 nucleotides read TGTGCCAGCAGCTTAGCGGGGCAGGGGTACTCTGGGGCCAACGTCCTGACTTTC.

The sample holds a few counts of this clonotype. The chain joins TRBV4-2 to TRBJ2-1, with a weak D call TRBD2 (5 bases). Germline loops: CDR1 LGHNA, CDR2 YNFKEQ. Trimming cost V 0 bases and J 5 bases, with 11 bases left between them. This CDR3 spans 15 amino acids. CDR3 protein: CASSQDFGLNNEQFF. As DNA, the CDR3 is TGTGCCAGCAGCCAAGATTTTGGACTGAACAATGAGCAGTTCTTC.

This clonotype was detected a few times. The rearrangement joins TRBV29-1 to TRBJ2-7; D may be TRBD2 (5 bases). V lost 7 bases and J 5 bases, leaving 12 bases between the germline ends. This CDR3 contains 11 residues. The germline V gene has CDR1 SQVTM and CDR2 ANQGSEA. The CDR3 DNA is TGCAGCGCTCTAACGGGGAACGAGCAGTACTTC. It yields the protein CSALTGNEQYF.

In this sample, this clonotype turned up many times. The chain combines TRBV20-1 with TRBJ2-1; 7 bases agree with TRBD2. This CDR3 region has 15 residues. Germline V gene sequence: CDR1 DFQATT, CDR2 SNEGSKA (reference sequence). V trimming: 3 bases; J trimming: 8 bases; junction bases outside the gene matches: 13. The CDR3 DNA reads TGCAGTGCTAGGGAGGCCCAGCGGGAAATATATGAGCAGTTCTTC. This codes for CSAREAQREIYEQFF.

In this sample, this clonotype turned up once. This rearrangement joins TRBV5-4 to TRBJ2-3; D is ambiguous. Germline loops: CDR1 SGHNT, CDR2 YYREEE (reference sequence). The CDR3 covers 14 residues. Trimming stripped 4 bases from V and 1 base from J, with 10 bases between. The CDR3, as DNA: TGTGCCAGCAGCCCCCACCCTGGCACAGATACGCAGTATTTT. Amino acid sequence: CASSPHPGTDTQYF.

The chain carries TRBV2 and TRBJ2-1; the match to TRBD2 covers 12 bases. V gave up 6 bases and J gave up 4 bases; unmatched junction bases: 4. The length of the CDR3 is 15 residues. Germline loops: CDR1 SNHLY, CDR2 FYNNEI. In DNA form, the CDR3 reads TGTGCCAGCAGGCCTAGCGGGAGGGCTTACAATGAGCAGTTCTTC. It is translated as CASRPSGRAYNEQFF.